The clone carrying this TCR beta chain has ten or more counts. The antigen remains unidentified. Germline V gene lookup returns CDR1 WSHSY and CDR2 SAAADI. The CDR3 is 14 residues long. Trimming removed 5 bases at V and 4 bases at J, with 14 bases between. This entry is derived from a study of T-cell reconstitution after alpha-beta-depleted transplantation in children. Whole-study findings and limits: Certain patients had high TCRbeta diversity at day 60, and it came from recipient T cells and thymic progenitors that survived. In patients about two months after transplant, alpha-beta T cells reportedly arose from several hundred expanded graft clones. The authors attributed T-cell counts and diversity one year after transplant mostly to newly produced T cells.

This sample's TCRbeta library carried unique molecular identifier barcodes. TCRdb redid the calling of the PCR reads with MiXCR, one entry per CDR3 protein. Counted here are some 200,000 distinct CDR3 sequences, about a tenth occurring once; the ten biggest clones make up approximately 30%. The chain couples TRBV10-2 to TRBJ1-2; a possible D gene is TRBD1 (6 bases). The TCR originated in a child younger than two with acute myeloid leukemia, due to receive a stem cell transplant. The source was PBMCs, collected before TCRalphabeta/CD19-depleted stem cell transplant. Here the CDR3 reads CASSPTGATYGYTF. CDR3 DNA: TGCGCCAGCAGTCCGACAGGAGCGACCTATGGCTACACCTTC.